This entry lists 6 T cell receptor beta chains sequenced from one sample in a study of T cell repertoires in cytomegalovirus infection. The antigens for these receptors are not known. TCRdb processed the reads anew with MiXCR; each CDR3 protein has one entry. The repertoire holds roughly 340,000 distinct CDR3 sequences, with 29% as singletons. The source was cultured PBMCs, collected from culture after CMV antigen stimulation. The source is a human donor in good health (CMV status not recorded). Some clones in this sample may be carry-over from other donors' samples.

The chain has TRBV12-3 or TRBV12-4 and TRBJ1-2; D remains unclear. The CDR3 covers 12 residues. With 5 bases removed from V and 2 bases from J, the gap between germline ends came to 6 bases. Here the CDR3 reads CASSQHNYGYTF. CDR3 DNA sequence: TGTGCCAGCAGTCAACACAACTATGGCTACACCTTC.

This clonotype was picked up a small number of times. This sequence joins TRBV3-1 and TRBJ1-1, with D perhaps TRBD1 (6 bases). V lost 4 bases and J 1 base, leaving 10 bases between the germline ends. CDR1 is LGHDT, CDR2 YNNKEL, per germline (reference sequence). The CDR3 totals 14 residues. The CDR3 DNA sequence: TGTGCCAGCAGCCCTGGACAGAGGAACACTGAAGCTTTCTTT. This translates into CASSPGQRNTEAFF.

This clonotype was seen only a few times. J is TRBJ2-2 and V is TRBV29-1, with D possibly being TRBD2 (7 bases). Germline V lookup: CDR1 SQVTM, CDR2 ANQGSEA. The V gene lost 2 bases and the J gene lost 0 bases, with 13 bases spanning the gap. The CDR3 extends over 16 amino acids. DNA for the CDR3: TGCAGCGTTGAACCAGGGGAGGGCCCGAACACCGGGGAGCTGTTTTTT. Translated: CSVEPGEGPNTGELFF.

The chain recombines TRBV10-3 with TRBJ2-3, with TRBD2 matching 9 bases. CDR1 and CDR2 (germline): ENHRY, SYGVKD. There are 15 residues in the CDR3. V shed 9 bases and J 2 bases; nucleotides not matched to a gene: 9. CDR3: CAISERGDYTDTQYF. CDR3 in DNA: TGTGCCATTTCGGAGCGGGGGGACTACACAGATACGCAGTATTTT.

This clonotype has a handful of counts. The chain has TRBV4-1 and TRBJ2-5, with no clear D. The V gene's germline CDR1 is MGHRA and CDR2 YSYEKL. V lost 2 bases, J lost 2 bases, and 6 bases lay in between. The CDR3 loop spans 13 amino acids. Here the CDR3 reads CASSQLWQETQYF. The CDR3 bases are TGCGCCAGCAGCCAACTATGGCAAGAGACCCAGTACTTC.

The V gene is TRBV5-5, the J gene TRBJ1-2; TRBD1 matches at 7 bases. This CDR3 comprises 14 residues. The germline CDR1 and CDR2 sequences are SGHKS and YYEKEE (reference sequence). J was trimmed by 4 bases and V by 4 bases; bases with no gene match: 7. The CDR3 DNA follows: TGTGCCAGCAGCATTAGGGGGCTTGGCTATGGCTACACCTTC. It specifies CASSIRGLGYGYTF.